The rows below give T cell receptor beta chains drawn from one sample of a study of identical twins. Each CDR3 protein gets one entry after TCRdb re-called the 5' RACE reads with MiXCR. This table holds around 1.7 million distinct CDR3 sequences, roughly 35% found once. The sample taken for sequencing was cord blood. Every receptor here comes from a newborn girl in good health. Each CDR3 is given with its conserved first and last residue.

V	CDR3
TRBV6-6	CASSNVIGTEAFF
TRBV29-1	CSVVASGGQETQYF
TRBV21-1	CTSSKVVLAGAPDTQYF
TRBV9	CASSVTGVKNIQYF
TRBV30	CAWRSSRGRGTYNEQFF
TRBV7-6	CASSLRLGYGGYYEQYF
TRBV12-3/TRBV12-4	CASSFPGRGAYEQYF
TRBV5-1	CASSFLDSTGGYTF
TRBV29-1	CSVVLVHRDTQYF
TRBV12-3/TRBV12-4	CASIRLAGGKNEQFF
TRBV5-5	CASSTGGREKLFF
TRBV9	CASNKETSGSGETQYF
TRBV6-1	CASSEAGASTDTQYF
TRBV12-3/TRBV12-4	CASSPERAGAISYERYF
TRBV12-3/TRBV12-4	CASSFPSPTDTQYF
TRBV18	CASSPPSAAYNEQYF
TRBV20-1	CSTKEPQSSYEQYF
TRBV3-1	CASSHSVETQYF
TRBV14	CASSQDRTTGMQYF
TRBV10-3	CAISVLPPGQGRDTQYF
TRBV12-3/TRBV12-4	CASSLDGQHNEQFF
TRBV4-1	CASSHPGTRVTDTQYF
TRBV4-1	CASSQVPQPFNYGYTF
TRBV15	CATSRALDRPYEQYF
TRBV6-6	CASSRNAQETQYF
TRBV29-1	CSVGSARLGNTF
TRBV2	CASRCRGEYF
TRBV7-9	CASSPGTQRRETQYF
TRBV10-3	CAITGQGNYGYTF
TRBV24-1	CATSVTGPHYRETQYF
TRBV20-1	CSARDPGTGPQETQYF
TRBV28	CASSLAYRGYYEQYF
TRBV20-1	CSAAPLDNEQFF
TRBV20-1	CSARKGSGRRETQYF
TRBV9	CASSGMSGINTGELFF
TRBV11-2	CASSLIAGLGNEQFF
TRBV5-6	CASTFGTGHRQETQYF
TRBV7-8	CAIGGNSPLHF
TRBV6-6	CASSREGDTEAFF
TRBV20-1	CSAPGQGGTAEAFF
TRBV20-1	CSARDREHGCNEQFF
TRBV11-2	CASSSDAYRNEKLFF
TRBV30	CAWSIRAGNEQFF
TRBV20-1	CSARKGDGTGELFF
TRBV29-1	CSVEARSNTGELFF
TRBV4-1	CASSFSSGRKEETRYF
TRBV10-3	CAISVTGPFYGYTF
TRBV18	CASSAGVTDYGYTF
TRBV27	CASSLGPIGADTQYF
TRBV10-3	CAITGREGSYNEQFF